What follows are 5 T cell receptor beta chains derived from one specimen sequenced in a study of regulatory T cells in long-lasting Graves disease. Researchers made TCR beta libraries by using iRepertoire HTBI primers and running Arm-PCR on CDR3 regions. Each CDR3 protein gets one entry after TCRdb re-called the multiplex PCR reads with MiXCR. This repertoire shows 390,000 or so distinct CDR3 sequences, 20% to 25% found once; its top ten account for under 35%. Time point in this sample: persistent/refractory GD, antithyroid drugs over 5 years with positive TRAb. The TCR library was made from RNA that had been extracted from PBMCs in TRIzol. Sequencing was performed on peripheral blood mononuclear cells (PBMCs), taken when the disease was refractory, from a patient treated with antithyroid drugs. The source is a woman between 40 and 55 years old with Graves disease.

In this sample, this clonotype turned up a few times. The chain combines TRBV20-1 with TRBJ1-5; D unclear. The end of the DNA fits TRBJ2-3 better, so the J call may be wrong. Germline V gene lookup returns CDR1 DFQATT and CDR2 SNEGSKA (reference sequence). This CDR3 comprises 13 residues. The CDR3 DNA is TGCAGTGCGAGCCCCCAGGCCAATCAGCCCCAGTATTTT. This gives the protein CSASPQANQPQYF.

There are a few counts of this clonotype. At one boundary the junction diverges from the germline segment, which might be a read error. The rearrangement uses TRBV5-1 and TRBJ1-1; the D gene is possibly TRBD1 (5 bases). CDR1 and CDR2 from the germline V gene are SGHRS and YFSETQ. The CDR3 contains 13 residues. Here the CDR3 reads CASSLWPDTGAFF. Here the CDR3 DNA reads TGCGCCAGCAGCTTATGGCCGGACACTGGAGCTTTCTTT.

The V and J genes are TRBV7-8 and TRBJ2-2; D might be TRBD2 (5 bases). This CDR3 has 17 residues. Trimming shortened V by 5 bases and J by 4 bases, and 20 bases separated the two germline ends. In germline, CDR1 is SGHVS, CDR2 FQNEAQ. The CDR3 DNA is TGTGCCAGCAGCCCCCGCGCCCCACCTACTAGCACCGGGGAGCTGTTTTTT. Its translation is CASSPRAPPTSTGELFF.

This clonotype was seen repeatedly, ten times or more. This chain connects TRBV12-3 or TRBV12-4 to TRBJ2-7, with TRBD2 identical over 12 bases. The V and J ends lost 5 bases and 7 bases, in that order; junction bases with no gene match: 3. This CDR3 has 13 residues. CDR3 DNA sequence: TGTGCCAGCAGTCGTGGACTAGCGGGGGAGCAGTACTTC. Translating gives CASSRGLAGEQYF.

In regard to this clonotype: Since a much larger clone is just one base distant, this may be a read error. The chain joins TRBV11-2 to TRBJ2-2; D is uncertain. CDR1 is SGHAT, CDR2 FQNNGV, per germline. The CDR3 is 12 amino acids. The V end was cut by 8 bases, the J end by 7 bases, with 11 bases between. The CDR3 sequence: CASGLGFGELFF. The CDR3, as DNA: TGTGCCAGCGGCCTGGGGTTCGGGGAGCTGTTTTTT.